This paragraph reports one T cell receptor (beta chain). V lost 6 bases, J lost 4 bases, and 18 bases lay in between. This CDR3 is 15 amino acids long. Germline lookup yields CDR1 MNHEY and CDR2 SMNVEV (reference sequence). The sample is drawn from a study of T cell changes during pregnancy in multiple sclerosis. Only in-frame clones appear in the TCRdb table, and some are missing; sequencing was by immunoSEQ multiplex PCR. The sample carries 84,000 or so clones, approximately 94% recorded once. The source material was peripheral blood, sampled in the third trimester of pregnancy. J is TRBJ1-2 and V is TRBV27, with D perhaps TRBD1 (6 bases). The receptor was derived from a female donor with multiple sclerosis, enrolled in a pregnancy study. This chain's CDR3 is CASSYGVGQPYGYTF. The CDR3 bases are TGTGCCAGCAGCTATGGGGTAGGACAGCCCTATGGCTACACCTTC.